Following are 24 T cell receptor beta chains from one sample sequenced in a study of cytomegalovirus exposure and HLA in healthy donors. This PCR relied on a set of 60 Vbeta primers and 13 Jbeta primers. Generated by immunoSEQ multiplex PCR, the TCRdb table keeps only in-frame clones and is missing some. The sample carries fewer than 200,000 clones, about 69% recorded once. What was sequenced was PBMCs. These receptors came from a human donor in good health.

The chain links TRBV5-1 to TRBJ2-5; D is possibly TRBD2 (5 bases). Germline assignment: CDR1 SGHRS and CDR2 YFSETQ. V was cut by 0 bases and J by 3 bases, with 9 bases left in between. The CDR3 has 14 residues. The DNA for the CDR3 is TGCGCCAGCAGCTTGGCCACTAGTAAAGAGACCCAGTACTTC. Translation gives CASSLATSKETQYF.

The CDR3 DNA follows: TGTGCCAGCAGCGAACTAGCGGCCCCCTACGAGCAGTACTTC. It specifies CASSELAAPYEQYF. This chain links TRBV6-1 with TRBJ2-7; 8 bases are a match to TRBD2. Germline loops: CDR1 MNHNS, CDR2 SASEGT. J was trimmed by 2 bases and V by 6 bases; bases with no gene match: 6. This CDR3 is built from 14 residues.

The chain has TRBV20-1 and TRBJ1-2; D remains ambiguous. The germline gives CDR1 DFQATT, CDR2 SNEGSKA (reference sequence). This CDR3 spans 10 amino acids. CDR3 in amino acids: CRPKENGYTF. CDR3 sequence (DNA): TGCAGACCTAAAGAGAATGGCTACACCTTC.

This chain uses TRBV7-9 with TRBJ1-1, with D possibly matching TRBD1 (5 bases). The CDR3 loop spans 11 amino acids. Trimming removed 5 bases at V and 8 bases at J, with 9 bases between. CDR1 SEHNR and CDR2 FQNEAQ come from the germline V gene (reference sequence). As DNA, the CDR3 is TGTGCCAGCAGCCGGGGGTTGGAAGCTTTCTTT. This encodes CASSRGLEAFF.

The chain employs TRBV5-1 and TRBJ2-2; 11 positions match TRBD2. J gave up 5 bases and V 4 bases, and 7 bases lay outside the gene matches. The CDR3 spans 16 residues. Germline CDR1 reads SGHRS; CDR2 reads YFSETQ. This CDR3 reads CASSGGLAAGTGELFF. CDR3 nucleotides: TGCGCCAGCAGCGGGGGACTAGCGGCCGGTACCGGGGAGCTGTTTTTT.

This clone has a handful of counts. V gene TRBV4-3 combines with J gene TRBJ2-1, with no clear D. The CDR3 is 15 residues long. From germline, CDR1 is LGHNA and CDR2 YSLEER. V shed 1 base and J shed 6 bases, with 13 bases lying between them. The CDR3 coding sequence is TGCGCCAGCAGCCAAGGACTGCCGTTGGTCAATGAGCAGTTCTTC. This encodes CASSQGLPLVNEQFF.

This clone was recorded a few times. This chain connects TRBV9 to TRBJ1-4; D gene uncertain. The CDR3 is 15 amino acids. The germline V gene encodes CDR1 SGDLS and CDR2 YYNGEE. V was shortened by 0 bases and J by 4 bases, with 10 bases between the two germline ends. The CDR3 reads CASSVGGRRNEKLFF. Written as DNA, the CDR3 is TGTGCCAGCAGCGTAGGAGGGAGGCGTAATGAAAAACTGTTTTTT.

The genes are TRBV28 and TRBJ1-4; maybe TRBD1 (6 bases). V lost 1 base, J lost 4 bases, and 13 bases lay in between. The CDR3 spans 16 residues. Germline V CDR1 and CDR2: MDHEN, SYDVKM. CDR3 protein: CASSLSGGPLNEKLFF. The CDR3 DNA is TGTGCCAGCAGTTTATCGGGGGGGCCCCTTAATGAAAAACTGTTTTTT.

This CDR3 is CASSLMQGEAFF. DNA for the CDR3: TGTGCCAGCAGCTTAATGCAGGGAGAAGCTTTCTTT. The rearrangement uses TRBV7-3 and TRBJ1-1, with D possibly TRBD1 on 5 matching bases. The CDR3 is 12 amino acids. V lost 1 base to trimming and J lost 8 bases, with 8 bases between them. Germline V gene lookup returns CDR1 SGHTA and CDR2 FQGTGA.

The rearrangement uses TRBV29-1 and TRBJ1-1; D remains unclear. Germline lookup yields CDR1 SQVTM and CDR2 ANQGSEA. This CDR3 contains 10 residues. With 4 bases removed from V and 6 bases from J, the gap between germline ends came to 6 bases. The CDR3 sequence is CSVGEAEAFF. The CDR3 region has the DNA TGCAGCGTTGGGGAGGCTGAAGCTTTCTTT.

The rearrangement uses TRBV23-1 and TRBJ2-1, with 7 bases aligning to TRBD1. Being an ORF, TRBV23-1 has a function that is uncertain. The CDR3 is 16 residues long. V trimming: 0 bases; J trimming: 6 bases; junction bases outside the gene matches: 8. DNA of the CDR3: TGCGCCAGCAGTCAATCCGCCAGGGCAGGGGGCAATGAGCAGTTCTTC. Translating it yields CASSQSARAGGNEQFF.

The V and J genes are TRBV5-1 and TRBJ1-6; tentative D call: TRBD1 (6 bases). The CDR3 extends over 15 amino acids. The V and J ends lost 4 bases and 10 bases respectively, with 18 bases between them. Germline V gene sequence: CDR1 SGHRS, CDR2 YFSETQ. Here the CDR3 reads CASSPQQGGGSPLHF. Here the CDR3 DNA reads TGCGCCAGCAGCCCACAACAGGGCGGGGGGTCACCCCTCCACTTT. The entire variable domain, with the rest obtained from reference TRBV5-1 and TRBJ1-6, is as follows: KAGVTQTPRYLIKTRGQQVTLSCSPISGHRSVSWYQQTPGQGLQFLFEYFSETQRNKGNFPGRFSGRQFSNSRSEMNVSTLELGDSALYLCASSPQQGGGSPLHFGNGTRLTVT.

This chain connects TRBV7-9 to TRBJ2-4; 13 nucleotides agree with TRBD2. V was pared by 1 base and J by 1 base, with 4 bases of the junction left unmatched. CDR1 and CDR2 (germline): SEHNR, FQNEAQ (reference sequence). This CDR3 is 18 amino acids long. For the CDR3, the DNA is TGTGCCAGCAGCTTAGGCAGGGGACTAGCGGGGGCCAAAAACATTCAGTACTTC. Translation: CASSLGRGLAGAKNIQYF. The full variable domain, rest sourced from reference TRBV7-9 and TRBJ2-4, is DTGVSQNPRHKITKRGQNVTFRCDPISEHNRLYWYRQTLGQGPEFLTYFQNEAQLEKSRLLSDRFSAERPKGSFSTLEIQRTEQGDSAMYLCASSLGRGLAGAKNIQYFGAGTRLSVL.

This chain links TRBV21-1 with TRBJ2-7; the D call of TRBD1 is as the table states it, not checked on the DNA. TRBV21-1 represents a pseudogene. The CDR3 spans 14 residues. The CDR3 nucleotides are TGTGCCAGCAGCCCCCGGACAGGGGAAGGCGAGCAGTACTTC. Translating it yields CASSPRTGEGEQYF.

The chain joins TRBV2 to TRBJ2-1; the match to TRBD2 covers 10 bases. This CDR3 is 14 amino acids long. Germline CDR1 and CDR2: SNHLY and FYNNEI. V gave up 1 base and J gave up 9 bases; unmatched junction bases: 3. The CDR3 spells CASSEGLAGAEQFF. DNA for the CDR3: TGTGCCAGCAGTGAAGGGCTAGCGGGGGCTGAGCAGTTCTTC.

In nucleotides, the CDR3 is TGCGCCAGCAGCCTATATGGACTAGCTGGCACAGATACGCAGTATTTT. This codes for CASSLYGLAGTDTQYF. The rearrangement joins TRBV4-3 to TRBJ2-3; 8 positions match TRBD2. Unmatched junction bases numbered 7, after V lost 4 bases and J lost 1 base. The CDR3 consists of 16 residues. Germline CDR1 LGHNA, CDR2 YSLEER.

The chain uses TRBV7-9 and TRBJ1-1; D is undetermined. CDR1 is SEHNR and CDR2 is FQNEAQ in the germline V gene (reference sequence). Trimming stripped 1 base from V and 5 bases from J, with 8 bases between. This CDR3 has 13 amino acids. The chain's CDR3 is CASSLVELTEAFF. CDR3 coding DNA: TGTGCCAGCAGCTTAGTTGAGTTAACTGAAGCTTTCTTT.

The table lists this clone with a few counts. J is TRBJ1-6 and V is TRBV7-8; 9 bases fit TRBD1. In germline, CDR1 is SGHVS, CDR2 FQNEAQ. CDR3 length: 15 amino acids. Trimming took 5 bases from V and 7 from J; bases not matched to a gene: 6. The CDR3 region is CASSLWTGVNSPLHF. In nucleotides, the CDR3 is TGTGCCAGCAGCCTCTGGACAGGGGTGAATTCACCCCTCCACTTT. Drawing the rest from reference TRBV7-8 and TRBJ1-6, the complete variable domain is GAGVSQSPRYKVAKRGQDVALRCDPISGHVSLFWYQQALGQGPEFLTYFQNEAQLDKSGLPSDRFFAERPEGSVSTLKIQRTQQEDSAVYLCASSLWTGVNSPLHFGNGTRLTVT.

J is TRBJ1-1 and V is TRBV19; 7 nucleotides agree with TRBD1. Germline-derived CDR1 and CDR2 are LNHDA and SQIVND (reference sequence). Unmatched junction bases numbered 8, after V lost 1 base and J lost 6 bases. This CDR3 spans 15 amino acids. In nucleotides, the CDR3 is TGTGCCAGTAGTATAGGGGCAGACAGGGTGGCTGAAGCTTTCTTT. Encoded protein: CASSIGADRVAEAFF.

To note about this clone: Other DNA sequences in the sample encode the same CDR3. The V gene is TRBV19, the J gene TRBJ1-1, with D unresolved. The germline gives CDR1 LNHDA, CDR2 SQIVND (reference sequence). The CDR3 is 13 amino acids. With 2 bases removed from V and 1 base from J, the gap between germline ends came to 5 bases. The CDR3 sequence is CASSIRGNTEAFF. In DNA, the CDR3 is TGTGCCAGTAGTATACGGGGGAACACTGAAGCTTTCTTT.

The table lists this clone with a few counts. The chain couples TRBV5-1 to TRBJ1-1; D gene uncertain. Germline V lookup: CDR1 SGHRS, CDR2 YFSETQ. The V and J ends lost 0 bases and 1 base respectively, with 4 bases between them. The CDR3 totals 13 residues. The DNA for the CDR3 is TGCGCCAGCAGCTTGGAACAGAACACTGAAGCTTTCTTT. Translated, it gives CASSLEQNTEAFF.

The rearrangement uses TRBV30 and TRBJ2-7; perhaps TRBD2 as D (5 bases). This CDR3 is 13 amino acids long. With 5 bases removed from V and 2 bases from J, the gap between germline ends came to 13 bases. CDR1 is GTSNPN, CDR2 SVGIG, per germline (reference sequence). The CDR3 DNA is TGTGCCTGGGGCTTAGGACTTCCCTACGAGCAGTACTTC. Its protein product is CAWGLGLPYEQYF.

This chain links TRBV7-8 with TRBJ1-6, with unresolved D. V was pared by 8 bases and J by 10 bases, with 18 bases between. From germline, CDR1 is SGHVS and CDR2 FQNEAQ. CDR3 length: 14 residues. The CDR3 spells CASAELRGTSPLHF. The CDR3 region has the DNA TGTGCCAGCGCAGAGCTCCGGGGTACCTCACCCCTCCACTTT.

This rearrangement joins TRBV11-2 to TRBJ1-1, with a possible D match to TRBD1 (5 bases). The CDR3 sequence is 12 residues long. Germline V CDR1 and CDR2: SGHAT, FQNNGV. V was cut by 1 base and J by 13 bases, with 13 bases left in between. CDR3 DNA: TGTGCCAGCAGCTTAGTCCAAGGGGTTGGTTTCTTT. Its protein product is CASSLVQGVGFF. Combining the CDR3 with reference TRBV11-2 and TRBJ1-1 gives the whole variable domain EAGVAQSPRYKIIEKRQSVAFWCNPISGHATLYWYQQILGQGPKLLIQFQNNGVVDDSQLPKDRFSAERLKGVDSTLKIQPAKLEDSAVYLCASSLVQGVGFFGQGTRLTVV.